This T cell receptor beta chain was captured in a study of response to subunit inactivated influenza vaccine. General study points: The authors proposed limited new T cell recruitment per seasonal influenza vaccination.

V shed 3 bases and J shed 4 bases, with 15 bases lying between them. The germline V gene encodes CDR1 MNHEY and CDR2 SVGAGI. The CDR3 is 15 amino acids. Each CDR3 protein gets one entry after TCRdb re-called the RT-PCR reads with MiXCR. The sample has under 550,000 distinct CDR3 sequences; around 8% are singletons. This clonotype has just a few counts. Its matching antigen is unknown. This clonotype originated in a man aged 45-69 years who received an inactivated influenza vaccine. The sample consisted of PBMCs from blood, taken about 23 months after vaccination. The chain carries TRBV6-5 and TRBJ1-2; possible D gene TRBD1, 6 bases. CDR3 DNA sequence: TGTGCCAGCAGTTATCGGGACACGGGATTCTATGGCTACACCTTC. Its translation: CASSYRDTGFYGYTF.